The 19 T cell receptor beta chains listed next were all sequenced from one sample in a study of T cells in Graves' hyperthyroidism and ophthalmopathy. TCR beta CDR3 region amplification was performed from RNA transcripts. HTBI primers drove first-round RT-PCR of the TCR CDR3. One entry per CDR3 protein, called by TCRdb with MiXCR from the multiplex PCR reads. The table lists about 600,000 distinct CDR3 sequences, roughly 16% of them singletons, with roughly 3% in the top ten. Specimen: blood. The receptors were gathered from a woman between 35 and 50 years old with Graves' ophthalmopathy.

This clonotype has only a few counts. The chain has TRBV4-2 and TRBJ2-1; 7 nucleotides align to TRBD2. V trimming: 4 bases; J trimming: 9 bases; junction bases outside the gene matches: 9. The CDR3 spans 14 residues. The V gene's germline CDR1 is LGHNA and CDR2 YNFKEQ. The CDR3 nucleotides read TGTGCCAGCAGCCGGACTGGGGGGGGAGCTGAGCAGTTCTTC. Its protein is CASSRTGGGAEQFF.

The sample holds a few counts of this clonotype. V is TRBV30 and J is TRBJ1-2; 7 positions agree with TRBD1. Germline V gene data show CDR1 as GTSNPN and CDR2 as SVGIG (reference sequence). Trimming removed 0 bases from V and 2 bases from J; junction bases left unmatched: 9. The CDR3 runs to 16 residues. The CDR3 DNA sequence: TGTGCCTGGAGTGTAAACAGGGGACTCCTGAACTATGGCTACACCTTC. Amino acid sequence: CAWSVNRGLLNYGYTF. Full variable domain (missing parts from reference TRBV30 and TRBJ1-2): SQTIHQWPATLVQPVGSPLSLECTVEGTSNPNLYWYRQAAGRGLQLLFYSVGIGQISSEVPQNLSASRPQDRQFILSSKKLLLSDSGFYLCAWSVNRGLLNYGYTFGSGTRLTVV.

The rearrangement links TRBV10-3 to TRBJ1-1; 7 bases are shared with TRBD1. CDR3 size: 11 residues. Germline lookup yields CDR1 ENHRY and CDR2 SYGVKD. V shed 4 bases and J 7 bases; nucleotides not matched to a gene: 0. The CDR3 here is CAISGTGEAFF. CDR3 in DNA: TGTGCCATCAGTGGGACAGGTGAAGCTTTCTTT.

This clonotype was recorded once. The chain combines TRBV12-3 or TRBV12-4 with TRBJ2-2; a weak D match, TRBD1 (6 bases). The ends were cut back, 0 bases at V and 7 bases at J, with 9 bases in the middle. The CDR3 loop spans 14 amino acids. CDR3 amino acids: CASSLASGVGELFF. The CDR3 nucleotides read TGTGCCAGCAGTTTAGCTTCAGGGGTCGGGGAGCTGTTTTTT.

This clonotype was detected many times. CDR3 nucleotides: TGTGCCAGCAGCCAAGCGGGACAGGGTGCTGGCTACACCTTC. Its protein product is CASSQAGQGAGYTF. The chain recombines TRBV3-1 with TRBJ1-2; 9 positions match TRBD1. Germline trimming cut 1 base from V and 7 bases from J; bases unmatched to any gene: 4. The CDR3 has 14 amino acids. Germline lookup yields CDR1 LGHDT and CDR2 YNNKEL (reference sequence).

V gene TRBV7-9 combines with J gene TRBJ1-1; D call uncertain. The CDR3 runs to 14 residues. Trimming removed 4 bases from V and 1 base from J, with 10 bases in between. Germline V CDR1 and CDR2: SEHNR, FQNEAQ (reference sequence). Here the CDR3 DNA reads TGTGCCAGCAGCTCCCAATCCGGGAACACTGAAGCTTTCTTT. It yields the protein CASSSQSGNTEAFF.

This clonotype was seen at least ten times. The chain couples TRBV7-8 to TRBJ2-1; D could derive from TRBD1 or TRBD2 (6 bases each). The V gene's germline CDR1 is SGHVS and CDR2 FQNEAQ. This CDR3 contains 15 residues. V lost 7 bases and J lost 4, with 17 bases in between. CDR3 region: CASTDGGSAYNEQFF. CDR3 bases: TGTGCCAGCACCGACGGGGGCTCCGCTTACAATGAGCAGTTCTTC.

The chain has TRBV15 and TRBJ1-4; TRBD1 aligns across 9 bases. CDR1 is LNHNV, CDR2 YYDKDF, per germline (reference sequence). The CDR3 runs 15 residues. The V segment lost 9 bases and the J segment 1 base; nucleotides outside the gene matches: 6. For the CDR3, the DNA is TGTGCCACAAAGACAGGGGGGTTAACTAATGAAAAACTGTTTTTT. It yields the protein CATKTGGLTNEKLFF.

This clonotype was seen at least ten times. One end of the junction fails to match germline, which may point to a read error. The chain links TRBV5-4 to TRBJ1-1, with 7 bases lining up with TRBD1. CDR1 is SGHNT and CDR2 is YYREEE in the germline V gene (reference sequence). The CDR3 is made up of 14 amino acids. DNA for the CDR3: TGTGCCAGCAGCCAAAAGACAGGGCACACTGAAGCCTTCTTT. Its protein is CASSQKTGHTEAFF.

V and J are TRBV5-1 and TRBJ2-3; D gene ambiguous. This CDR3 contains 12 residues. The germline CDR1 and CDR2 sequences are SGHRS and YFSETQ. Trimming took off 7 bases at V and 1 base at J, with 7 bases between the two ends. As DNA, the CDR3 is TGCGCCAGCGATCCCGGCACAGATACGCAGTATTTT. It specifies CASDPGTDTQYF.

The sample holds many counts of this clonotype. The rearrangement links TRBV20-1 to TRBJ1-4, with a weak D call TRBD1 (6 bases). The CDR3 is 14 amino acids. The germline gives CDR1 DFQATT, CDR2 SNEGSKA (reference sequence). The V end lost 0 bases, the J end lost 4 bases, and 9 bases lay between the germline ends. CDR3 in DNA: TGCAGTGCTAGAGATCGCAGGGGTAATGAAAAACTGTTTTTT. This translates into CSARDRRGNEKLFF.

This clonotype was observed at least ten times. The chain has TRBV28 and TRBJ2-5, with TRBD2 as a possible D gene (7 bases). The CDR3 spans 15 residues. The germline V gene encodes CDR1 MDHEN and CDR2 SYDVKM. V was cut by 4 bases and J by 5 bases, with 17 bases left in between. The CDR3 nucleotides are TGTGCCAGCAGTTCGGGGGGCGGGCGCGCGGAGACCCAGTACTTC. Translating gives CASSSGGGRAETQYF.

This chain links TRBV7-2 with TRBJ2-7; D call uncertain. Germline V lookup: CDR1 SGHTA, CDR2 FQGNSA. The V gene lost 6 bases and the J gene lost 1 base, with 10 bases spanning the gap. The CDR3 runs to 13 residues. CDR3 region: CASSSQESYEQYF. The CDR3 DNA reads as TGTGCCAGCAGTTCCCAGGAATCCTACGAGCAGTACTTC.

The rearrangement uses TRBV7-9 and TRBJ2-7; D is unclear. Germline assignment: CDR1 SEHNR and CDR2 FQNEAQ (reference sequence). V was pared by 5 bases and J by 5 bases, with 13 bases between. The CDR3 is 13 residues long. The CDR3: CASSPRARNEQYF. The CDR3 DNA is TGTGCCAGCAGCCCAAGGGCGCGGAACGAGCAGTACTTC.

This clonotype was seen a single time. A much larger clone differs by one base, so this may be a read error. The chain uses TRBV11-3 and TRBJ2-3, with 8 bases lining up with TRBD1. CDR1 SGHNT and CDR2 YENEEA come from the germline V gene. This CDR3 comprises 14 residues. Trimming at V came to 8 bases and at J to 4 bases, leaving 8 bases not matched to a gene. CDR3 region: CASGRGTGADTQYF. The CDR3 DNA follows: TGTGCCAGCGGAAGAGGGACAGGCGCAGATACGCAGTATTTT.

The table lists this clonotype with many counts. The J gene is TRBJ1-5, the V gene TRBV5-1; no definite D call. The CDR3 extends over 13 amino acids. The V end lost 0 bases, the J end lost 6 bases, and 7 bases lay between the germline ends. Per germline, CDR1 SGHRS and CDR2 YFSETQ. CDR3: CASSLEGLQPQHF. CDR3 sequence (DNA): TGCGCCAGCAGCTTGGAAGGGCTTCAGCCCCAGCATTTT.

This clonotype was seen at least ten times. The V call is TRBV27, the J call TRBJ2-7; the D gene is possibly TRBD1 (6 bases). Between the trimmed V and J ends, which lost 1 base and 1 base, there was a span of 11 bases. Germline V gene lookup returns CDR1 MNHEY and CDR2 SMNVEV (reference sequence). This CDR3 has 15 residues. The CDR3 here is CASSLWSGTSYEQYF. For the CDR3, the DNA is TGTGCCAGCAGTTTATGGTCCGGGACATCCTACGAGCAGTACTTC.

This clonotype was picked up many times. J is TRBJ1-5 and V is TRBV30, with TRBD1 matching 7 bases. J gave up 0 bases and V 2 bases, and 1 base lay outside the gene matches. The V gene's germline CDR1 is GTSNPN and CDR2 SVGIG (reference sequence). The CDR3 length is 14 residues. The CDR3 here is CAWSKGASNQPQHF. As DNA, the CDR3 is TGTGCCTGGAGTAAGGGGGCTAGCAATCAGCCCCAGCATTTT.

This clonotype was counted once. This chain links TRBV2 with TRBJ1-2, with TRBD1 matching over 7 bases. V was clipped by 2 bases and J by 4 bases; unmatched bases: 13. The CDR3 spans 17 residues. CDR1 SNHLY and CDR2 FYNNEI come from the germline V gene. CDR3 residues: CASSETKGTVISYGYTF. The CDR3 DNA sequence: TGTGCCAGCAGTGAAACAAAAGGGACAGTCATATCCTATGGCTACACCTTC.